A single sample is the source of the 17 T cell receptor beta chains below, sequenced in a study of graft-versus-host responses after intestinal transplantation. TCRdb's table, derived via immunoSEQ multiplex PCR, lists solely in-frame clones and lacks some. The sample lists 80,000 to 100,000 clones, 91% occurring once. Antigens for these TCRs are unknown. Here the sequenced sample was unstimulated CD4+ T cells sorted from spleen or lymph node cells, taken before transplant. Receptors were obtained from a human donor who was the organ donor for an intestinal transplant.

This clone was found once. CDR3 sequence: CASRRDSGGHSTDTQYF. DNA of the CDR3: TGTGCCAGCAGACGTGATAGCGGGGGGCATAGCACAGATACGCAGTATTTT. V and J are TRBV4-2 and TRBJ2-3; 10 positions agree with TRBD2. The CDR3 has 17 amino acids. V lost 6 bases and J lost 0; bases outside the gene matches: 9. In germline, CDR1 is LGHNA, CDR2 YNFKEQ.

This CDR3 reads CASTPRLTNMNTEAFF. In nucleotides, the CDR3 is TGTGCCAGTACCCCCCGCCTGACAAACATGAACACTGAAGCTTTCTTT. This chain joins TRBV19 and TRBJ1-1; D is unresolved. The V end lost 7 bases, the J end lost 0 bases, and 18 bases lay between the germline ends. The CDR3 sequence is 16 residues long. Germline CDR1 is LNHDA and CDR2 is SQIVND (reference sequence).

The CDR3 coding sequence is TGTGCCTGCTCGGTTTATGGCTACACCTTC. It encodes CACSVYGYTF. The chain carries TRBV30 and TRBJ1-2; D not resolved. CDR3 length equals 10 residues. V dropped 6 bases and J dropped 5 bases, with 7 bases sitting between them. Germline CDR1 and CDR2: GTSNPN and SVGIG (reference sequence). The variable domain in full, with the rest retrieved from reference TRBV30 and TRBJ1-2, is SQTIHQWPATLVQPVGSPLSLECTVEGTSNPNLYWYRQAAGRGLQLLFYSVGIGQISSEVPQNLSASRPQDRQFILSSKKLLLSDSGFYLCACSVYGYTFGSGTRLTVV.

The CDR3 nucleotides read TGTGCCAGCAGCTTTGGACAGAACTACGAGCAGTACTTC. Translation gives CASSFGQNYEQYF. The genes are TRBV11-2 and TRBJ2-7, with D possibly being TRBD1 (6 bases). Germline lookup yields CDR1 SGHAT and CDR2 FQNNGV. The germline V and J ends were trimmed by 3 bases and 3 bases, with 9 bases remaining between them. The CDR3 has 13 residues.

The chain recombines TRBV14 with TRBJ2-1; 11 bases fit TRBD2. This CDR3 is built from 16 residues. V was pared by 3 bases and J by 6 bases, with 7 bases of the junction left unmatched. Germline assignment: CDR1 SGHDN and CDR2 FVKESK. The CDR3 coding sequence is TGTGCCAGCAGCCAGCGTCTAGCGGGGGGTCTCAATGAGCAGTTCTTC. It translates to CASSQRLAGGLNEQFF.

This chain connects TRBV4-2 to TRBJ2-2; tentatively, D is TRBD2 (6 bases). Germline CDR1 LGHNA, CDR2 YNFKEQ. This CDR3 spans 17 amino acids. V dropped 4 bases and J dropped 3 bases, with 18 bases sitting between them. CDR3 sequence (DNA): TGTGCCAGCAGCCTTAGCACGCTGGGGGGTTACACCGGGGAGCTGTTTTTT. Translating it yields CASSLSTLGGYTGELFF.

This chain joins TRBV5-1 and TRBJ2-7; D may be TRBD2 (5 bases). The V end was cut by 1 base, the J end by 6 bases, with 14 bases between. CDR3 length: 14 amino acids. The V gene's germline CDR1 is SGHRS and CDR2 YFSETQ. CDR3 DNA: TGCGCCAGCAGCTTGTCGAGGGCCGAGCTCGAGCAGTACTTC. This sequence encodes CASSLSRAELEQYF.

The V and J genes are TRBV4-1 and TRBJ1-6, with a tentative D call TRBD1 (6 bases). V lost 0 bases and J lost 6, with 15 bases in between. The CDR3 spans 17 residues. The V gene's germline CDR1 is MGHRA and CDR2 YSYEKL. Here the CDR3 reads CASSQERGTGRNSPLHF. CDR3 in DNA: TGCGCCAGCAGCCAAGAGAGGGGAACAGGGCGTAATTCACCCCTCCACTTT.

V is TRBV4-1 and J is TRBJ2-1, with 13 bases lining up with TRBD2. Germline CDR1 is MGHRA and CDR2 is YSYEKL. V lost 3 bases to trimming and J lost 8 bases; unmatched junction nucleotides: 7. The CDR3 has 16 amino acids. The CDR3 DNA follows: TGCGCCAGCAGCCAGCTAACTAGCGGGGGGGCCGATGAGCAGTTCTTC. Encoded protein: CASSQLTSGGADEQFF.

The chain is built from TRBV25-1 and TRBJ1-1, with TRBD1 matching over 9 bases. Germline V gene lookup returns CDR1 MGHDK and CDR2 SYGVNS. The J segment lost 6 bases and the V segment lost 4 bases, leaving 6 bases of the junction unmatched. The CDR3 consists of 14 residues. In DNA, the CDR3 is TGTGCCAGCAGTGCTCGGGGACAGGGCCCTGAAGCTTTCTTT. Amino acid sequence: CASSARGQGPEAFF.

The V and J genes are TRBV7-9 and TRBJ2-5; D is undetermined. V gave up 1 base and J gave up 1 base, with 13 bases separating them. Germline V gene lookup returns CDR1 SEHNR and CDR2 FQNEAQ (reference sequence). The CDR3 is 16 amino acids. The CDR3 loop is CASSLERASRQETQYF. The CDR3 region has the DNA TGTGCCAGCAGCTTAGAGAGAGCGTCGCGCCAAGAGACCCAGTACTTC.

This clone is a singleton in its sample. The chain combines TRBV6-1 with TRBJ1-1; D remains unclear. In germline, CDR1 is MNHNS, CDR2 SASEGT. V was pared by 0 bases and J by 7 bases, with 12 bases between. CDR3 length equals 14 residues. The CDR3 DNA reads TGTGCCAGCAGTGAAGCGCCTCGGCGGGGTGAAGCTTTCTTT. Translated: CASSEAPRRGEAFF.

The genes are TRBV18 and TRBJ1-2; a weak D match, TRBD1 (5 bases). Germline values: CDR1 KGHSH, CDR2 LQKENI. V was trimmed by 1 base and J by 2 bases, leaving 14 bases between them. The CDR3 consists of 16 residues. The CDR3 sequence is CASSPLKGDSNYGYTF. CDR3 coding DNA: TGTGCCAGCTCACCACTGAAAGGGGACTCCAACTATGGCTACACCTTC.

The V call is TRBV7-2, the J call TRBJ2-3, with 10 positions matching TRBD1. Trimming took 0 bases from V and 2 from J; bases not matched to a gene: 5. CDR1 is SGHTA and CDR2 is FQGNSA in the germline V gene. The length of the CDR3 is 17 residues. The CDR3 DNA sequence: TGTGCCAGCAGCTTAGCGGGGACAGGGGTTTTCACAGATACGCAGTATTTT. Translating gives CASSLAGTGVFTDTQYF.

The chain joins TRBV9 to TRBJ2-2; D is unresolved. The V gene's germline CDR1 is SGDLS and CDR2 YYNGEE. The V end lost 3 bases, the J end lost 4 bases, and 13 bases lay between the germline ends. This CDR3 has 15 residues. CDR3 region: CASSAAGSRTGELFF. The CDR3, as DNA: TGTGCCAGCAGCGCCGCCGGGTCTCGCACCGGGGAGCTGTTTTTT. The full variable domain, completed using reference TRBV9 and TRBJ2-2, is DSGVTQTPKHLITATGQRVTLRCSPRSGDLSVYWYQQSLDQGLQFLIQYYNGEERAKGNILERFSAQQFPDLHSELNLSSLELGDSALYFCASSAAGSRTGELFFGEGSRLTVL.

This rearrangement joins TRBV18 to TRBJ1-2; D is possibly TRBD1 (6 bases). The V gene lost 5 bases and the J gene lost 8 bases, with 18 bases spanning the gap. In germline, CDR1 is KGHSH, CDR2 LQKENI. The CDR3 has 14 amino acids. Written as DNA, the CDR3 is TGTGCCAGCTCATCACGGTACAGGGCCTACGGCTACACCTTC. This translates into CASSSRYRAYGYTF.

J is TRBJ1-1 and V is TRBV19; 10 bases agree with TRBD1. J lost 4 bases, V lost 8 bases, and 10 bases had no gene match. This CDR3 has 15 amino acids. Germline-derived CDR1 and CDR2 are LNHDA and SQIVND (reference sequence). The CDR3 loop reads CASGGPWTGGTEAFF. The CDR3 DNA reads TGTGCCAGTGGGGGTCCGTGGACAGGGGGCACTGAAGCTTTCTTT.